These 18 T cell receptor beta chains were sequenced from one sample in a study of blood T cells in healthy people across ages. Using a J-beta primer mix together with a sample-barcoded 5' primer, a second PCR was run for 7 to 11 cycles. TCRdb used MiXCR to reprocess the 5' RACE reads, holding one entry per CDR3 protein. The table lists about 730,000 distinct CDR3 sequences, about 40% of them singletons. What was sequenced was blood. The receptors stem from a woman aged 55-69 years in good health.

There are a few counts of this clonotype. The chain combines TRBV7-3 with TRBJ2-3; weak D call: TRBD1 (6 bases). V lost 1 base and J 4 bases, leaving 15 bases between the germline ends. The germline V gene encodes CDR1 SGHTA and CDR2 FQGTGA. The CDR3 covers 16 residues. CDR3 protein: CASSLRRGGSPDTQYF. The CDR3 nucleotides read TGTGCCAGCAGCTTAAGAAGAGGGGGAAGCCCAGATACGCAGTATTTT.

The chain combines TRBV6-2 or TRBV6-3 with TRBJ1-5, with a possible D match to TRBD1 (6 bases). V shed 4 bases and J shed 2 bases, with 18 bases lying between them. This CDR3 contains 17 residues. The germline V gene encodes CDR1 MNHEY and CDR2 SVGEGT. The CDR3 bases are TGTGCCAGCAGTTCCTTGACTCAGGGGAAGGGCAATCAGCCCCAGCATTTT. It is translated as CASSSLTQGKGNQPQHF.

The V and J genes are TRBV15 and TRBJ2-5; 10 bases align to TRBD1. Judging by the DNA end, TRBJ2-7 fits better; the J call may be wrong. Germline values: CDR1 LNHNV, CDR2 YYDKDF (reference sequence). There are 17 residues in the CDR3. The CDR3 sequence: CATSPSAETGGFNEQYF. In nucleotides, the CDR3 is TGTGCCACCAGCCCCTCTGCGGAGACAGGGGGCTTCAACGAGCAGTACTTC.

Details on this clonotype: Sequence at one end of the junction differs from germline and may be a read error. V and J are TRBV24-1 and TRBJ2-1; 7 positions agree with TRBD1. Germline V lookup: CDR1 KGHDR, CDR2 SFDVKD. The CDR3 is 15 residues long. CDR3 nucleotide sequence: TGTGCCACCAGTGATGTAGGGGGCCCATACAATGAGCTGTTCTTC. Translated: CATSDVGGPYNELFF.

The J gene is TRBJ2-7, the V gene TRBV20-1; 7 nucleotides align to TRBD1. With V trimmed by 3 bases and J by 5 bases, 10 bases remained unmatched. This CDR3 spans 14 amino acids. The germline V gene has CDR1 DFQATT and CDR2 SNEGSKA (reference sequence). This CDR3 reads CSASLVKGANEQYF. CDR3 nucleotide sequence: TGCAGTGCTAGCCTCGTTAAGGGGGCCAACGAGCAGTACTTC.

The gene calls are TRBV28 and TRBJ2-3; 7 positions match TRBD1. Germline V CDR1 and CDR2: MDHEN, SYDVKM. The length of the CDR3 is 16 residues. V was clipped by 5 bases and J by 2 bases; unmatched bases: 10. CDR3 DNA sequence: TGTGCCAGCAGTCCGGCCGGGACAGCTAACACAGATACGCAGTATTTT. This gives the protein CASSPAGTANTDTQYF.

This clonotype was counted a few times. This rearrangement joins TRBV12-3 or TRBV12-4 to TRBJ1-1; D remains ambiguous. This CDR3 is 10 amino acids long. Trimming shortened V by 5 bases and J by 4 bases, and 2 bases separated the two germline ends. CDR3 DNA: TGTGCCAGCAGTCCCACTGAAGCTTTCTTT. It codes for CASSPTEAFF.

This clonotype has just a few counts. The J gene is TRBJ2-4, the V gene TRBV9, with D perhaps matching TRBD1 (6 bases). The CDR3 has 13 residues. V was clipped by 3 bases and J by 6 bases, with 10 bases between them. Germline values: CDR1 SGDLS, CDR2 YYNGEE. CDR3 in amino acids: CASSAPDRNIQYF. CDR3 in DNA: TGTGCCAGCAGCGCACCGGACAGAAACATTCAGTACTTC.

The chain links TRBV5-1 to TRBJ2-5; TRBD2 might be the D (6 bases). This CDR3 contains 15 residues. Germline V gene data show CDR1 as SGHRS and CDR2 as YFSETQ. Trimming shortened V by 2 bases and J by 11 bases, and 22 bases separated the two germline ends. CDR3 coding DNA: TGCGCCAGCAGCTTTGGGGGGACCAAGAACAATGAGCAGTACTTC. This sequence encodes CASSFGGTKNNEQYF.

The chain uses TRBV5-5 and TRBJ2-2; D is ambiguous. Deletions cut 2 bases from V and 1 base from J, with 6 bases between. The CDR3 has 14 amino acids. Per germline, CDR1 SGHKS and CDR2 YYEKEE (reference sequence). Here the CDR3 reads CASSFPGNTGELFF. CDR3 nucleotide sequence: TGTGCCAGCAGCTTTCCGGGGAACACCGGGGAGCTGTTTTTT. Full variable domain (rest looked up from reference TRBV5-5 and TRBJ2-2): DAGVTQSPTHLIKTRGQQVTLRCSPISGHKSVSWYQQVLGQGPQFIFQYYEKEERGRGNFPDRFSARQFPNYSSELNVNALLLGDSALYLCASSFPGNTGELFFGEGSRLTVL.

The chain has TRBV20-1 and TRBJ2-5; D not resolved. Germline-derived CDR1 and CDR2 are DFQATT and SNEGSKA (reference sequence). The CDR3 is 14 residues long. The V end lost 3 bases, the J end lost 6 bases, and 17 bases lay between the germline ends. This chain's CDR3 is CSASESAGTKTQYF. CDR3 bases: TGCAGTGCTAGTGAGTCGGCAGGCACCAAGACCCAGTACTTC.

This clonotype was counted a few times. The chain recombines TRBV28 with TRBJ2-1, with 8 bases fitting TRBD1. J gave up 10 bases and V 4 bases, and 3 bases lay outside the gene matches. CDR3 length equals 12 residues. Germline values: CDR1 MDHEN, CDR2 SYDVKM. The CDR3 protein is CASSSGQVEQFF. CDR3 DNA: TGTGCCAGCAGTTCGGGACAGGTCGAGCAGTTCTTC.

In the case of this clonotype: Germline and junction disagree at one end, which may indicate a read error. The chain uses TRBV20-1 and TRBJ2-7; D ambiguous. The V gene's germline CDR1 is DFQATT and CDR2 SNEGSKA (reference sequence). This CDR3 region has 13 residues. The CDR3 region has the DNA TGCGGTGCTAGAGGAGTCTCTAACTACGAGCAGTACTTC. This translates into CGARGVSNYEQYF.

The chain combines TRBV29-1 with TRBJ2-5; 11 bases agree with TRBD1. This CDR3 has 19 residues. Germline V lookup: CDR1 SQVTM, CDR2 ANQGSEA. The V segment lost 3 bases and the J segment 6 bases; nucleotides outside the gene matches: 21. The CDR3 is CSVERFGTSSGQGGQTQYF. Written as DNA, the CDR3 is TGCAGCGTTGAGAGGTTTGGTACCTCCTCGGGACAGGGGGGTCAGACCCAGTACTTC. Full variable domain (remainder filled in from reference TRBV29-1 and TRBJ2-5): SAVISQKPSRDICQRGTSLTIQCQVDSQVTMMFWYRQQPGQSLTLIATANQGSEATYESGFVIDKFPISRPNLTFSTLTVSNMSPEDSSIYLCSVERFGTSSGQGGQTQYFGPGTRLLVL.

The chain employs TRBV7-9 and TRBJ2-2, with 9 bases identical to TRBD1. The CDR3 has 16 amino acids. Germline CDR1 is SEHNR and CDR2 is FQNEAQ (reference sequence). The J segment lost 5 bases and the V segment lost 4 bases, leaving 8 bases of the junction unmatched. The CDR3 sequence is CASSSGDRGTTGELFF. CDR3 nucleotides: TGTGCCAGCAGCTCAGGTGACAGGGGGACGACCGGGGAGCTGTTTTTT.

This clonotype was observed many times. An end of the junction differs from the germline gene, which may be a read error. The V call is TRBV12-3 or TRBV12-4, the J call TRBJ1-2; the match to TRBD1 covers 10 bases. This CDR3 is built from 15 residues. The CDR3 reads CASSPGTGASYGYTF. The CDR3 bases are TGCGCCAGCAGCCCAGGGACAGGGGCATCATATGGCTACACCTTC.

V and J are TRBV12-3 or TRBV12-4 and TRBJ2-3; no definite D call. Trimming left V 6 bases short and J 5 bases short, with 9 bases between. The CDR3 is made up of 12 amino acids. The CDR3 region has the DNA TGTGCCAGCAGATTCTTACTAGATACGCAGTATTTT. Its protein is CASRFLLDTQYF.

The chain employs TRBV30 and TRBJ2-5; 7 positions agree with TRBD2. The better agreement between TRBJ2-7 and the DNA end casts doubt on the J call. CDR1 is GTSNPN, CDR2 SVGIG, per germline (reference sequence). This CDR3 has 13 residues. In DNA form, the CDR3 reads TGTGCCTGGAGTGTAACTAGCGCCCACGAGCAGTACTTC. Residues: CAWSVTSAHEQYF.